Listed below are T cell receptor beta chains from one sample, sequenced in a study of T cell repertoires in cytomegalovirus infection. TCRdb reanalysed the reads using MiXCR and keeps one entry per CDR3 protein. The sample holds some 700,000 distinct CDR3 sequences, less than 40% seen once. Sequencing used PBMCs. Receptors were obtained from a human donor in good health (CMV status not recorded). Some clones in this sample may be carry-over from other donors' samples. CDR3s include the opening cysteine and the closing phenylalanine or tryptophan. Not all rows give a size; the values are once, few, many and, for expanded clones, a class.

CSAPKPASGGYNEQFF,TRBV20-1,.,TRBJ2-1
CASSFADSEAYEQYF,TRBV28,.,TRBJ2-7
CASSLVAGLGTEAFF,TRBV5-4,.,TRBJ1-1
CASSLVAQTFGNSPLHF,TRBV7-6,few,TRBJ1-6
CASSPALGWGTYEQYF,TRBV4-1,.,TRBJ2-7
CASTLQAGEGNTIYF,TRBV5-5,few,TRBJ1-3
CASSSPLAGVENEQFF,TRBV11-3,.,TRBJ2-1
CASSPSRGLVYEQYF,TRBV28,few,TRBJ2-7
CASIPDGDTGELFF,TRBV10-2,few,TRBJ2-2
CASRDGQEAFF,TRBV19,once,TRBJ1-1
CASSTYKSYNEQFF,TRBV6-6,.,TRBJ2-1
CASSLGDVTPTGLGSGYTF,TRBV7-2,many,TRBJ1-2
CASSPGGVRTGSSEAFF,TRBV12-3/TRBV12-4,.,TRBJ1-1
CASSAGDSGNTIYF,TRBV28,few,TRBJ1-3
CSARDVQGAGLTEAFF,TRBV20-1,.,TRBJ1-1
CAMSLGGGRNQPQHF,TRBV27,.,TRBJ1-5
CSVERQGPARTSNQPQHF,TRBV29-1,.,TRBJ1-5
CASSGSEETQYF,TRBV19,once,TRBJ2-5
CASSLHARVGEQYF,TRBV7-9,.,TRBJ2-7
CASSFRDRFYEQYF,TRBV12-3/TRBV12-4,.,TRBJ2-7
CASSFSTANTGELFF,TRBV7-9,.,TRBJ2-2
CASSSTGPETQYF,TRBV12-3/TRBV12-4,many,TRBJ2-5
CASSLSPRSGYTF,TRBV7-9,.,TRBJ1-2
CASSRSLGSDQPQHF,TRBV4-1,.,TRBJ1-5
CASNLEQVNNEQFF,TRBV2,once,TRBJ2-1
CASSLVGSGDGSDTQYF,TRBV7-9,once,TRBJ2-3
CASSLSNVALHF,TRBV11-2,.,TRBJ1-6
CATSRGHSGRTYNEQFF,TRBV15,.,TRBJ2-1
CASSWDRGPQPQHF,TRBV7-4,once,TRBJ1-5
CASSFSGSVYNEQFF,TRBV28,.,TRBJ2-1
CASSPGRDNTGELFF,TRBV27,.,TRBJ2-2
CASSVAGGNYNEQFF,TRBV12-3/TRBV12-4,.,TRBJ2-1
CASSSLGQKNEKLFF,TRBV7-6,many,TRBJ1-4
CASSPWDRETDTQYF,TRBV28,.,TRBJ2-3
CASSLVVAGWDQETQYF,TRBV7-2,many,TRBJ2-5
CASSRTERNSPLHF,TRBV6-5,.,TRBJ1-6
CASSLSGGDHEQFF,TRBV12-3/TRBV12-4,.,TRBJ2-1